The TCR beta chain under discussion was sequenced for a study of identical twins. Of note for this clonotype: The antigen is undetermined.

Study-wide points: Invariant MAIT and iNKT cells are populations that could partly confound zero-insertion analyses.

CDR3 length equals 14 residues. Germline CDR1 DFQATT, CDR2 SNEGSKA (reference sequence). The V and J ends lost 4 bases and 4 bases, in that order; junction bases with no gene match: 5. TCRdb itself ran the 5' RACE reads through MiXCR, one entry per CDR3 protein. This repertoire shows about 1.7 million distinct CDR3 sequences, about 32% found once; its top ten account for over 0.25%. This receptor was taken from a newborn girl in good health. The chain links TRBV20-1 to TRBJ1-4; TRBD1 agrees at 8 bases. Sequencing used cord blood. As DNA, the CDR3 is TGCAGTGCTACAAGGACAGGGATTAATGAAAAACTGTTTTTT. Translating it yields CSATRTGINEKLFF.